This T cell receptor (beta chain) originates from a study of CD8 T cells in Susac syndrome. V lost 1 base to trimming and J lost 3 bases, with 4 bases between them. This CDR3 comprises 13 residues. Study conclusions and caveats: An acknowledgment was made by the study that its TCR sequencing and HLA analysis involved relatively few individuals.

Peripheral blood CD8+ and CD4+ T cells were profiled by TCR beta sequencing. As to this clonotype: Its antigen is unidentified.

Reverse transcription of roughly 0.5 to 1 ug RNA was performed with random hexamers. The TCR beta CDR3 was amplified by immunoSEQ multiplex PCR across 54 Vbeta, 13 Jbeta. TCRdb re-derived calls from the immunoSEQ multiplex PCR reads in MiXCR, one entry per CDR3 protein. The table records about 150,000 distinct CDR3 sequences, approximately 96% of them present only once. Sequencing input: CD8+ T cells from PBMCs. This chain links TRBV12-3 or TRBV12-4 with TRBJ2-1, with no clear D. This clonotype was sampled from a human donor with multiple sclerosis. CDR3 region: CASSLEDYNEQFF. CDR3 nucleotide sequence: TGTGCCAGCAGTTTAGAGGACTACAATGAGCAGTTCTTC.